These 23 T cell receptor beta chains were sequenced from one sample in a study of T-cell memory formation after mild COVID-19. TCRdb fed the 5' RACE reads into MiXCR, producing one record per CDR3 protein. The table shows some 320,000 distinct CDR3 sequences, with around 15% occurring only once. Input material: PBMCs or a T cell subset sorted from them (not recorded which). These receptors all come from a man between 18 and 29 years old who had mild COVID-19 (a few samples of this study predate the infection). Cell type and time point are not known.

The chain recombines TRBV20-1 with TRBJ1-2, with 9 bases lining up with TRBD1. V dropped 0 bases and J dropped 8; count of bases not matched to a gene: 4. Germline V gene sequence: CDR1 DFQATT, CDR2 SNEGSKA (reference sequence). This CDR3 is 13 amino acids long. The CDR3 nucleotides read TGCAGTGCTAGAGAAAGGACAGGGGTCGGCTACACCTTC. Protein product: CSARERTGVGYTF.

This rearrangement joins TRBV12-3 or TRBV12-4 to TRBJ2-7, with D unclear. The CDR3 is 12 amino acids. With 5 bases removed from V and 3 bases from J, the gap between germline ends came to 8 bases. The CDR3 nucleotides read TGTGCCAGCAGTGCGAGTTTCTACGAGCAGTACGTC. It is translated as CASSASFYEQYV.

This clonotype was recorded a few times. The chain carries TRBV6-5 and TRBJ2-5; TRBD2 agrees at 12 bases. The germline gives CDR1 MNHEY, CDR2 SVGAGI. Losses at the gene ends were 4 bases for V and 2 bases for J; bases not matched to a gene: 5. CDR3 length equals 16 residues. Here the CDR3 reads CASSSLAGGRQETQYF. The CDR3 DNA reads as TGTGCCAGCAGTTCTCTAGCGGGGGGGCGGCAAGAGACCCAGTACTTC.

The chain has TRBV6-2 or TRBV6-3 and TRBJ1-1; no clear D gene. CDR1 is MNHEY, CDR2 SVGEGT, per germline. This CDR3 region has 13 residues. Deletions cut 2 bases from V and 5 bases from J, with 9 bases between. CDR3 bases: TGTGCCAGCAGTTACCCCGACGGAACTGAAGCTTTCTTT. Translating gives CASSYPDGTEAFF.

V is TRBV24-1 and J is TRBJ2-5; D remains ambiguous. V gave up 4 bases and J gave up 7 bases, with 9 bases separating them. The CDR3 length is 12 residues. Germline CDR1 reads KGHDR; CDR2 reads SFDVKD. The CDR3 loop reads CATSEVSGTQYF. CDR3 nucleotide sequence: TGTGCCACCAGTGAAGTGAGTGGGACCCAGTACTTC.

In this sample, this clonotype turned up a few times. The V and J genes are TRBV12-3 or TRBV12-4 and TRBJ1-3; a possible D gene is TRBD1 (5 bases). The CDR3 contains 13 residues. Trimming shortened V by 6 bases and J by 0 bases, and 6 bases separated the two germline ends. Here the CDR3 reads CASSQGSGNTIYF. The CDR3 nucleotides are TGTGCCAGCAGCCAGGGCTCTGGAAACACCATATATTTT.

This clonotype was seen more than once but under ten times. This chain uses TRBV29-1 with TRBJ2-7; maybe TRBD1 (5 bases). Germline CDR1 SQVTM, CDR2 ANQGSEA. CDR3 length: 14 residues. The V and J ends lost 3 bases and 2 bases respectively, with 14 bases between them. The DNA for the CDR3 is TGCAGCGTTGATTTAAGGGGCCCGACCTACGAGCAGTACTTC. Its translation: CSVDLRGPTYEQYF.

This clonotype was seen a few times. The chain is built from TRBV2 and TRBJ1-4, with D maybe TRBD1 (6 bases). Trimming took 4 bases from V and 0 from J, leaving 12 bases between them. The germline gives CDR1 SNHLY, CDR2 FYNNEI. The CDR3 loop spans 16 amino acids. CDR3 protein: CASSGDRRATNEKLFF. The CDR3 DNA reads TGTGCCAGCAGTGGAGACAGGCGCGCAACTAATGAAAAACTGTTTTTT.

In this sample, this clonotype turned up a few times. The chain carries TRBV14 and TRBJ2-5; a weak D match, TRBD1 (5 bases). Germline V lookup: CDR1 SGHDN, CDR2 FVKESK. This CDR3 contains 14 residues. Trimming removed 1 base from V and 5 bases from J, with 11 bases in between. Here the CDR3 reads CASSQAGPGETQYF. The CDR3 region has the DNA TGTGCCAGCAGCCAAGCAGGGCCTGGTGAGACCCAGTACTTC.

This clonotype was counted a few times. The chain carries TRBV5-1 and TRBJ2-5; 8 bases are a match to TRBD2. Germline CDR1 and CDR2: SGHRS and YFSETQ. Losses at the gene ends were 4 bases for V and 1 base for J; bases not matched to a gene: 9. This CDR3 contains 16 residues. CDR3 sequence reads: CASSTTGTRGQETQYF. The CDR3 DNA sequence: TGCGCCAGCAGCACTACCGGGACTAGGGGCCAAGAGACCCAGTACTTC. The full variable domain, rest sourced from reference TRBV5-1 and TRBJ2-5, is KAGVTQTPRYLIKTRGQQVTLSCSPISGHRSVSWYQQTPGQGLQFLFEYFSETQRNKGNFPGRFSGRQFSNSRSEMNVSTLELGDSALYLCASSTTGTRGQETQYFGPGTRLLVL.

The chain links TRBV28 to TRBJ2-3; D call uncertain. The CDR3 is 17 amino acids. Germline-derived CDR1 and CDR2 are MDHEN and SYDVKM. Trimming shortened V by 7 bases and J by 2 bases, and 22 bases separated the two germline ends. CDR3 residues: CASTSAIPGYATDTQYF. The CDR3 DNA sequence: TGTGCCAGCACCTCAGCCATCCCGGGCTACGCCACAGATACGCAGTATTTT.

J is TRBJ2-5 and V is TRBV11-2; 9 nucleotides line up with TRBD1. The junction had 8 bases not matched to a gene; V was cut back by 3 bases and J by 6 bases. The CDR3 is 15 amino acids. Per germline, CDR1 SGHAT and CDR2 FQNNGV. The CDR3 sequence is CASSFESGTGQTQYF. CDR3 DNA: TGTGCCAGCAGCTTTGAATCCGGGACAGGGCAGACCCAGTACTTC.

This clonotype qualifies as medium-sized (0.01 to 0.1%). This rearrangement joins TRBV5-1 to TRBJ2-3; 9 nucleotides match TRBD1. This CDR3 comprises 15 residues. With 1 base clipped from V and 3 bases from J, the junction kept 3 bases outside the gene matches. The germline V gene has CDR1 SGHRS and CDR2 YFSETQ. The chain's CDR3 is CASSLMDRGTDTQYF. The CDR3 DNA is TGCGCCAGCAGCTTGATGGACAGGGGAACAGATACGCAGTATTTT.

This clonotype was seen a few times. The CDR3 sequence is CASSQEAPPNNQPQHF. CDR3 DNA sequence: TGCGCCAGCAGCCAAGAGGCGCCTCCTAACAATCAGCCCCAGCATTTT. This chain uses TRBV4-1 with TRBJ1-5; D is uncertain. The germline gives CDR1 MGHRA, CDR2 YSYEKL. The germline V and J ends were trimmed by 0 bases and 3 bases, with 12 bases remaining between them. The CDR3 spans 16 residues.

This chain links TRBV6-2 or TRBV6-3 with TRBJ2-1; perhaps TRBD2 as D (6 bases). V gave up 0 bases and J gave up 10 bases, with 13 bases separating them. There are 14 residues in the CDR3. Germline CDR1 and CDR2: MNHEY and SVGEGT. The CDR3 nucleotides read TGTGCCAGCAGTTACTCTCCGGGAGTGGGGGAGCAGTTCTTC. Translation: CASSYSPGVGEQFF.

This clonotype was detected a few times. The chain carries TRBV2 and TRBJ2-1; TRBD1 is a possible D gene (5 bases). The germline V and J ends were trimmed by 5 bases and 15 bases, with 17 bases remaining between them. Germline CDR1 reads SNHLY; CDR2 reads FYNNEI. The CDR3 totals 12 residues. Written as DNA, the CDR3 is TGTGCCAGCAGTACAGACGACAGTTTCCGGTTCTTC. It yields the protein CASSTDDSFRFF.

The chain is built from TRBV27 and TRBJ1-3; 8 bases match TRBD1. The germline gives CDR1 MNHEY, CDR2 SMNVEV (reference sequence). The junction had 5 bases not matched to a gene; V was cut back by 5 bases and J by 2 bases. The CDR3 covers 15 residues. This chain's CDR3 is CASSAGTGTGNTIYF. DNA for the CDR3: TGTGCCAGCAGTGCGGGGACAGGTACTGGAAACACCATATATTTT.

The genes are TRBV6-5 and TRBJ2-4, with TRBD2 matching over 7 bases. Trimming took 5 bases from V and 6 from J; bases not matched to a gene: 4. From germline, CDR1 is MNHEY and CDR2 SVGAGI. The CDR3 length is 13 residues. Written as DNA, the CDR3 is TGTGCCAGCAGTACTAGCGAGGCAAACATTCAGTACTTC. This sequence encodes CASSTSEANIQYF.

This clonotype was seen many times. This sequence joins TRBV6-5 and TRBJ2-5; the D is unclear. Germline CDR1 reads MNHEY; CDR2 reads SVGAGI. There are 10 residues in the CDR3. V lost 6 bases to trimming and J lost 3 bases, with 2 bases between them. CDR3 coding DNA: TGTGCCAGCAGGGAAGAGACCCAGTACTTC. Translation: CASREETQYF.

Only a few counts were recorded for this clonotype. The gene calls are TRBV3-1 and TRBJ2-2, with no clear D. V was shortened by 4 bases and J by 6 bases, with 12 bases between the two germline ends. Germline V gene lookup returns CDR1 LGHDT and CDR2 YNNKEL (reference sequence). The CDR3 is 14 residues long. This CDR3 reads CASSRIEGAGELFF. The DNA for the CDR3 is TGTGCCAGCAGCCGCATAGAAGGTGCCGGGGAGCTGTTTTTT.

The CDR3 sequence is CASSVVRGGYTF. DNA of the CDR3: TGTGCCAGCAGCGTTGTCAGGGGTGGCTACACCTTC. V and J are TRBV9 and TRBJ1-2, with a tentative D call TRBD1 (6 bases). Germline V lookup: CDR1 SGDLS, CDR2 YYNGEE. CDR3 size: 12 residues. V was shortened by 2 bases and J by 7 bases, with 9 bases between the two germline ends.

The chain links TRBV20-1 to TRBJ1-4; D possibly corresponds to TRBD1 (6 bases). The CDR3 sequence is 13 residues long. From germline, CDR1 is DFQATT and CDR2 SNEGSKA (reference sequence). CDR3 sequence: CSAKGGQNEKLFF. CDR3 DNA sequence: TGCAGCGCCAAGGGGGGCCAGAATGAAAAACTGTTTTTT.

The chain has TRBV6-6 and TRBJ2-7; D might be TRBD2 (5 bases). The CDR3 extends over 14 amino acids. V gave up 7 bases and J gave up 3 bases, with 16 bases separating them. CDR1 is MNHNY and CDR2 is SVGAGI in the germline V gene (reference sequence). The CDR3 DNA sequence: TGTGCCAGCAACAACAAGGGAGCTATCTACGAGCAGTACTTC. Translation: CASNNKGAIYEQYF.